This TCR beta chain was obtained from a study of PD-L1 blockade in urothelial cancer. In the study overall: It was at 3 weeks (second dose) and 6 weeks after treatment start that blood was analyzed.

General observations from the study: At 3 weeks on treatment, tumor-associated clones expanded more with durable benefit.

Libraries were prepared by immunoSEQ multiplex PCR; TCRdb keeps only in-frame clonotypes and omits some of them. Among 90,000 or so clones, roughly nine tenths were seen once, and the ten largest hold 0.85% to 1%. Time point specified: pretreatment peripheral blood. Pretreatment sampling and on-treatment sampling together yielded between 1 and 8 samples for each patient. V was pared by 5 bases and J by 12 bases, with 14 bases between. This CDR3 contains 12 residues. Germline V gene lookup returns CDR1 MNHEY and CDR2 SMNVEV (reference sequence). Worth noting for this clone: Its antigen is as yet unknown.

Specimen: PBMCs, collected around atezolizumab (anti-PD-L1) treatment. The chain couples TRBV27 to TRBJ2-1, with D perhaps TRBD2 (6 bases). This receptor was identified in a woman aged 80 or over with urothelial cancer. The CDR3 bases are TGTGCCAGCAGTAACAGACTAGGAGGGCAGTTCTTC. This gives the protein CASSNRLGGQFF.